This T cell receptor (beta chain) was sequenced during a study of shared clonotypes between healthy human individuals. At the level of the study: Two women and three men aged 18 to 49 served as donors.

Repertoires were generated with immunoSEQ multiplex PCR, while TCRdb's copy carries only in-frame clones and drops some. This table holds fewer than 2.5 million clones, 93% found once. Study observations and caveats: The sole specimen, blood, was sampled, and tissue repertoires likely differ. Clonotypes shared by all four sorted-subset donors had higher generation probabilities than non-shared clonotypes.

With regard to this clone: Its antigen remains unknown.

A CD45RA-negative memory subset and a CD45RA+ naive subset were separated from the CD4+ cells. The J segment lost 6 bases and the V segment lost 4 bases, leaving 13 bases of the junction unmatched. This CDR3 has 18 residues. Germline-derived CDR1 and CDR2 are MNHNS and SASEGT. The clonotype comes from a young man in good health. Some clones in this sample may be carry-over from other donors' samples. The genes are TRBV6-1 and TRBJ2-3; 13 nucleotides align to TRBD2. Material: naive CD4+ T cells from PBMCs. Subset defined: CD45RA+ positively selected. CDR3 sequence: CASSAPSGLAGNIDTQYF. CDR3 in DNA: TGTGCCAGCAGTGCACCCTCGGGACTAGCGGGAAATATTGATACGCAGTATTTT.